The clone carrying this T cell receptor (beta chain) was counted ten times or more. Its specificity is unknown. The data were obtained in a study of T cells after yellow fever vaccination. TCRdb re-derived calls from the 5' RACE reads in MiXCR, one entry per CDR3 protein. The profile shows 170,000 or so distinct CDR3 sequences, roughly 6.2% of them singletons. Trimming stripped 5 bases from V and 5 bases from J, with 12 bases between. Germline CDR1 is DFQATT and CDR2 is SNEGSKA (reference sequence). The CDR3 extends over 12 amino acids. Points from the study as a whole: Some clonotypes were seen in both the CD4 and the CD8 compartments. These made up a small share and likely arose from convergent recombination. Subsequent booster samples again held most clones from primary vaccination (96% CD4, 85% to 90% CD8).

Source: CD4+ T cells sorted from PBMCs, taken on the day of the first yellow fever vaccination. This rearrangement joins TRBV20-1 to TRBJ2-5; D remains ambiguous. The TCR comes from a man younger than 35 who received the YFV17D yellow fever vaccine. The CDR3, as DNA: TGCAGTGCTCCGACCGCTGACGAGACCCAGTACTTC. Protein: CSAPTADETQYF.